This paragraph covers one T cell receptor (beta chain) sequence. Antigen: not known. CD8 cells classed as naive were CD45RO-negative and positively selected for CCR7, excluding terminally differentiated effector memory CD45RA+ cells. V lost 5 bases and J lost 6, with 11 bases in between. CDR1 and CDR2 (germline): SGHAT, FQNNGV. The CDR3 has 13 amino acids. The source of the sample is a study of shared clonotypes between healthy human individuals. For the study at large: There were three CD4 naive, three CD4 memory, two CD8 naive and one CD8 memory plates per donor.

Notes on the study in general: The naive CD4 repertoires of a handful of donors were compared, and 5% to 6.5% of clonotypes were shared. Relative to clonotypes present in all four donors, those not shared had lower generation probabilities.

The authors distributed each subset's genomic DNA evenly over several immunoSEQ plates. The repertoire was sequenced with immunoSEQ multiplex PCR; TCRdb's copy has only in-frame clones and lacks some. The top ten clones hold 0.85% to 1.2% of a sample with about 2 million clones, approximately 95% of them seen once. Sequences were obtained from naive CD8+ T cells sorted from blood. The source of this sequence is a man aged 18 to 29 in good health. V and J are TRBV11-2 and TRBJ2-1, with TRBD2 as a possible D gene (5 bases). The CDR3 reads CASSQLESNEQFF. CDR3 DNA: TGTGCCAGCAGCCAACTAGAGTCCAATGAGCAGTTCTTC.